A single sample gave rise to the 14 T cell receptor beta chains below, sequenced in a study of OX40 agonist ivuxolimab in advanced cancers. Sequencing used immunoSEQ multiplex PCR; TCRdb keeps in-frame clones, though not all of them. Among roughly 20,000 clones listed, over 60% were seen once. The sample was CD4+ or CD8+ T cells sorted from blood, taken in a trial of the OX40 agonist ivuxolimab. Receptors were obtained from an adult with an advanced solid tumor such as melanoma, head and neck, liver or kidney cancer.

The chain is built from TRBV11-3 and TRBJ1-1, with 8 bases lining up with TRBD1. CDR1 is SGHNT and CDR2 is YENEEA in the germline V gene. This CDR3 spans 15 amino acids. The V gene end was trimmed by 3 bases and the J gene end by 5 bases; junction bases not matched to a gene: 8. CDR3: CASSLVYGDRTEAFF. CDR3 DNA: TGTGCCAGCAGCTTGGTTTACGGGGACAGGACTGAAGCTTTCTTT.

V is TRBV7-9 and J is TRBJ2-7; no clear D. The germline CDR1 and CDR2 sequences are SEHNR and FQNEAQ (reference sequence). CDR3 length equals 12 residues. The ends were cut back, 2 bases at V and 6 bases at J, with 8 bases in the middle. The CDR3 bases are TGTGCCAGCAGCTTAACCCCAGTCGAGCAGTACTTC. Translating gives CASSLTPVEQYF.

Within the sample, this clone is medium-sized. The chain employs TRBV5-6 and TRBJ1-6; tentatively, D is TRBD1 (5 bases). Trimming removed 0 bases from V and 5 bases from J, with 9 bases in between. This CDR3 contains 15 residues. Germline V lookup: CDR1 SGHDT, CDR2 YYEEEE. The CDR3 DNA sequence: TGTGCCAGCAGCTTGGTGCAGGGCGATAATTCACCCCTCCACTTT. Protein product: CASSLVQGDNSPLHF. Drawing the rest from reference TRBV5-6 and TRBJ1-6, the complete variable domain is DAGVTQSPTHLIKTRGQQVTLRCSPKSGHDTVSWYQQALGQGPQFIFQYYEEEERQRGNFPDRFSGHQFPNYSSELNVNALLLGDSALYLCASSLVQGDNSPLHFGNGTRLTVT.

This chain joins TRBV7-8 and TRBJ2-7; D is ambiguous. Germline values: CDR1 SGHVS, CDR2 FQNEAQ. CDR3 length: 11 amino acids. V was clipped by 10 bases and J by 7 bases, with 14 bases between them. CDR3 amino acids: CAITQTGEQYF. The CDR3 DNA follows: TGTGCCATCACCCAAACGGGTGAGCAGTACTTC.

The chain is built from TRBV10-3 and TRBJ2-5; no clear D. CDR1 is ENHRY, CDR2 SYGVKD, per germline. There are 15 residues in the CDR3. Trimming shortened V by 2 bases and J by 5 bases, and 15 bases separated the two germline ends. The CDR3 nucleotides read TGTGCCATCAGTGAGACCAACGGCCCCGGGGAGACCCAGTACTTC. Translating it yields CAISETNGPGETQYF.

Judged by abundance, this clone is medium-sized (0.01 to 0.1%). This rearrangement joins TRBV30 to TRBJ2-7, with 7 bases matching TRBD1. The CDR3 covers 13 residues. Germline trimming cut 3 bases from V and 1 base from J; bases unmatched to any gene: 3. Germline CDR1 is GTSNPN and CDR2 is SVGIG (reference sequence). This CDR3 reads CAWRGDSSYEQYF. The CDR3 nucleotides read TGTGCCTGGAGGGGGGACAGTTCCTACGAGCAGTACTTC.

This clone appeared a few times. The V gene is TRBV10-2, the J gene TRBJ2-7, with 7 bases identical to TRBD1. Germline assignment: CDR1 WSHSY and CDR2 SAAADI. CDR3 length: 13 amino acids. Losses at the gene ends were 8 bases for V and 5 bases for J; bases not matched to a gene: 9. The CDR3: CASSGTAVNEQYF. DNA for the CDR3: TGCGCCAGCTCCGGGACAGCTGTCAACGAGCAGTACTTC.

This clone was counted a few times. The chain uses TRBV5-8 and TRBJ1-6; D possibly corresponds to TRBD1 (5 bases). Trimming took 0 bases from V and 5 from J, leaving 9 bases between them. The CDR3 runs 15 residues. The germline V gene encodes CDR1 SGHTS and CDR2 YDEGEE. Here the CDR3 DNA reads TGTGCCAGCAGCTTGGTGCAGGGCGATAATTCACCCCTCCACTTT. Translated, it gives CASSLVQGDNSPLHF.

This clone was counted once. One end of the junction does not line up with germline, which may come from a read error. The CDR3 region has the DNA TGTGCTAGCAGCCGACTAGCGGGGGGGAGTAAAGCCCATGAGCAGTTCTTC. This translates into CASSRLAGGSKAHEQFF. The rearrangement joins TRBV7-7 to TRBJ2-1, with 14 bases that match TRBD2. CDR3 size: 17 residues. Germline V gene data show CDR1 as SSHAT and CDR2 as FNYEAQ (reference sequence).

This chain uses TRBV30 with TRBJ2-7; D ambiguous. Germline CDR1 GTSNPN, CDR2 SVGIG (reference sequence). V was cut by 2 bases and J by 1 base, with 9 bases left in between. CDR3 length equals 13 residues. This CDR3 is CAWSPGHSYEQYF. CDR3 coding DNA: TGTGCCTGGAGTCCCGGGCATTCCTACGAGCAGTACTTC.

The chain links TRBV5-5 to TRBJ1-2, with D tentatively TRBD1 (5 bases). V was clipped by 3 bases and J by 4 bases, with 22 bases between them. Germline V gene sequence: CDR1 SGHKS, CDR2 YYEKEE (reference sequence). This CDR3 comprises 17 residues. CDR3 in amino acids: CASSYHVQGIYTYGYTF. CDR3 in DNA: TGTGCCAGCAGCTACCACGTCCAGGGCATTTACACCTATGGCTACACCTTC.

V gene TRBV4-2 combines with J gene TRBJ1-2; D may be TRBD1 (5 bases). In germline, CDR1 is LGHNA, CDR2 YNFKEQ. V lost 0 bases and J 7 bases, leaving 15 bases between the germline ends. The CDR3 totals 15 residues. The CDR3 region has the DNA TGTGCCAGCAGCCAAGACGGGGACCTTTCCACTGGCTACACCTTC. Translation: CASSQDGDLSTGYTF.

This clone is medium-sized in the sample. V and J are TRBV9 and TRBJ1-4; TRBD1 might be the D (6 bases). Per the germline V gene, CDR1 is SGDLS and CDR2 is YYNGEE. V lost 3 bases and J lost 6, with 12 bases in between. The CDR3 is 14 residues long. This chain's CDR3 is CASSGRGADEKLFF. The DNA of the CDR3 is TGTGCCAGCAGCGGTAGGGGGGCGGATGAAAAACTGTTTTTT.

The CDR3 nucleotides are TGTGCCAGCAGCTCAAGGGACGGGATCTCTGGAAACACCATATATTTT. Its translation is CASSSRDGISGNTIYF. The rearrangement uses TRBV11-2 and TRBJ1-3, with D tentatively TRBD1 (5 bases). There are 16 residues in the CDR3. Trimming took off 4 bases at V and 0 bases at J, with 13 bases between the two ends. Germline CDR1 SGHAT, CDR2 FQNNGV.